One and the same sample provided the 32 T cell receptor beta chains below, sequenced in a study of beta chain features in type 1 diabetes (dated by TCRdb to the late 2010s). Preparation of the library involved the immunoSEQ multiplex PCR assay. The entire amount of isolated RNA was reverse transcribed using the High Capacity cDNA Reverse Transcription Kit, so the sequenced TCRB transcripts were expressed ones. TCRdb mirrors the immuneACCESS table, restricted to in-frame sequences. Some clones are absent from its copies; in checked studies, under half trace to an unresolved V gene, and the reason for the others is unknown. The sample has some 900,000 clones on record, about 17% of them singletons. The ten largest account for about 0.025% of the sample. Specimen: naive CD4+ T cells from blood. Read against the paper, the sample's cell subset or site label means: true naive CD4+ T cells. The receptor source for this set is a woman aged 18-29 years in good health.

CDR3 DNA: TGTGCCAGCAGCTTATTTATTACTGGGGCCAACGTCCTGACTTTC. Translating it yields CASSLFITGANVLTF. The V gene is TRBV7-8, the J gene TRBJ2-6; D not resolved. Germline-derived CDR1 and CDR2 are SGHVS and FQNEAQ. The CDR3 covers 15 residues. Trimming left V 2 bases short and J 2 bases short, with 7 bases between.

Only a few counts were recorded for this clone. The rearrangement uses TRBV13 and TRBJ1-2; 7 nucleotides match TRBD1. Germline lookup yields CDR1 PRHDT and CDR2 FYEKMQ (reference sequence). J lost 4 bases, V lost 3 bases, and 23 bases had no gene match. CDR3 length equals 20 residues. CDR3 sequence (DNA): TGTGCCAGCAGCTTCCGTCGTCCGGTATCTGACAGGGCCTCCGGCTATGGCTACACCTTC. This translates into CASSFRRPVSDRASGYGYTF.

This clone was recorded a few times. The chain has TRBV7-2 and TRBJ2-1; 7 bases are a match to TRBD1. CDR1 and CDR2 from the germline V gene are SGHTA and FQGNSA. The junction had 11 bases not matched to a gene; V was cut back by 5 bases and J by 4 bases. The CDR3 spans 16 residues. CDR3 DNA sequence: TGTGCCAGCAGCAGAAGACAGGGTACGGGGTACAATGAGCAGTTCTTC. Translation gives CASSRRQGTGYNEQFF.

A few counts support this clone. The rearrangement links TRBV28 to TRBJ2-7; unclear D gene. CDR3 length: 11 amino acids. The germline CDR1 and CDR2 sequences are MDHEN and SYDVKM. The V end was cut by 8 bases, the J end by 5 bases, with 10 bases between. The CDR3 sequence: CASGRAHEQYF. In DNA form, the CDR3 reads TGTGCCAGCGGAAGGGCCCACGAGCAGTACTTC.

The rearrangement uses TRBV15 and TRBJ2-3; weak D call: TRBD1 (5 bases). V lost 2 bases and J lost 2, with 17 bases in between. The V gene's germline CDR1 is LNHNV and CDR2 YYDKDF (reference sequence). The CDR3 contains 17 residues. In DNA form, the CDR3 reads TGTGCCACCAGCAGATCCCTGGGGCTACCCCCCACAGATACGCAGTATTTT. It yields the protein CATSRSLGLPPTDTQYF. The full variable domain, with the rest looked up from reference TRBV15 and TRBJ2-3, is DAMVIQNPRYQVTQFGKPVTLSCSQTLNHNVMYWYQQKSSQAPKLLFHYYDKDFNNEADTPDNFQSRRPNTSFCFLDIRSPGLGDTAMYLCATSRSLGLPPTDTQYFGPGTRLTVL.

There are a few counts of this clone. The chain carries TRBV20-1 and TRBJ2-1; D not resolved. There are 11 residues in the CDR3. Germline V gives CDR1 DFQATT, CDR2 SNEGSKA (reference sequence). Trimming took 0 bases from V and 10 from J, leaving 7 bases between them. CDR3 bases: TGCAGTGCTAGAGAATATTTGGAGCAGTTCTTC. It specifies CSAREYLEQFF.

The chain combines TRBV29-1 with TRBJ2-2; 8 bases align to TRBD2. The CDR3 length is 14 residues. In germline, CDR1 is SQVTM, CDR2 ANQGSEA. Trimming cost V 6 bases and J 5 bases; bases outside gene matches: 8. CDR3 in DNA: TGCAGCGTGCGACGCTCGGGGGGGACCGGGGAGCTGTTTTTT. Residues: CSVRRSGGTGELFF.

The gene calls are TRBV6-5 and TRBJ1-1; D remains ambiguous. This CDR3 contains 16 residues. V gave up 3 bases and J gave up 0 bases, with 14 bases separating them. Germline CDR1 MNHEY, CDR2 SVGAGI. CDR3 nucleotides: TGTGCCAGCAGTTATCGCCCAATAGAGGTGAACACTGAAGCTTTCTTT. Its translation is CASSYRPIEVNTEAFF.

The CDR3 region has the DNA TGTGCCAGCAGCTTGGGTCAGACCCCTGGCAATCAGCCCCAGCATTTT. Its protein is CASSLGQTPGNQPQHF. V usage is TRBV5-6 and J usage is TRBJ1-5; D call uncertain. The V end was cut by 0 bases, the J end by 2 bases, with 12 bases between. This CDR3 contains 16 residues. CDR1 is SGHDT, CDR2 YYEEEE, per germline.

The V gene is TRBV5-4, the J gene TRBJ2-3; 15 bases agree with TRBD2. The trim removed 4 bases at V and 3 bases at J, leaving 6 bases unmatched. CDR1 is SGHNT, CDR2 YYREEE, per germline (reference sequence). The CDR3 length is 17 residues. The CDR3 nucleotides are TGTGCCAGCAGCCCCAAGGGACTAGCGGGAGGTACAGATACGCAGTATTTT. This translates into CASSPKGLAGGTDTQYF.

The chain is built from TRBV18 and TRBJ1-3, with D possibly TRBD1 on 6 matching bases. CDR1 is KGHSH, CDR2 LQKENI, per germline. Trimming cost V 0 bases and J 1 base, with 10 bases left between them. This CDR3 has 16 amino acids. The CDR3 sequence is CASSPPNRESGNTIYF. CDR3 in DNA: TGTGCCAGCTCACCACCTAACAGGGAATCTGGAAACACCATATATTTT.

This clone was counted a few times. The CDR3 region is CASSQSLAHGYTF. CDR3 DNA: TGTGCCAGCAGCCAGTCCTTGGCCCATGGCTACACCTTC. The chain has TRBV7-9 and TRBJ1-2, with no clear D. Trimming took off 5 bases at V and 6 bases at J, with 13 bases between the two ends. Germline loops: CDR1 SEHNR, CDR2 FQNEAQ (reference sequence). The CDR3 is 13 amino acids.

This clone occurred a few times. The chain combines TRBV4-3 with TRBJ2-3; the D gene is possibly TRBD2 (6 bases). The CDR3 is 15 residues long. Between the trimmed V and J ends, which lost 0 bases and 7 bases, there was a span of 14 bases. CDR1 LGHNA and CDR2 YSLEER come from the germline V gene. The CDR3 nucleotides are TGCGCCAGCAGCCAAGATTGGGGGGAGAGGAATACGCAGTATTTT. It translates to CASSQDWGERNTQYF.

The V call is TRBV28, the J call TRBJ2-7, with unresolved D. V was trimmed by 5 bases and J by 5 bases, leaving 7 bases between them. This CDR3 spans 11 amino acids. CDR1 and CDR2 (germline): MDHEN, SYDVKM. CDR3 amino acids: CASSANNEQYF. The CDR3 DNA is TGTGCCAGCAGTGCCAATAACGAGCAGTACTTC.

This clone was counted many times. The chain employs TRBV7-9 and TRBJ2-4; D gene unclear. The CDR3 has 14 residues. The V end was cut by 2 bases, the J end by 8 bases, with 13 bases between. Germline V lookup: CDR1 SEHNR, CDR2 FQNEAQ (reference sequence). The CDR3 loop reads CASSLTWGTDIQYF. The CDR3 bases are TGTGCCAGCAGCTTAACGTGGGGAACGGACATTCAGTACTTC.

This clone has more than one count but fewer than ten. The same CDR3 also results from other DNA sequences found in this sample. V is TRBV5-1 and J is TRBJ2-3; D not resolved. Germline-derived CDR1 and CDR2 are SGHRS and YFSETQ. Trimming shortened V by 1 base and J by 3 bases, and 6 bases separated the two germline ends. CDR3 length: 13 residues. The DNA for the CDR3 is TGCGCCAGCAGCTTGACTGGGACAGATACGCAGTATTTT. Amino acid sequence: CASSLTGTDTQYF.

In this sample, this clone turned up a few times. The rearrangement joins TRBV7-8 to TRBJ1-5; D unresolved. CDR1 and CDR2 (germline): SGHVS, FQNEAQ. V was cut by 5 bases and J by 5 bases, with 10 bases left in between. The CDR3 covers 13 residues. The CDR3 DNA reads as TGTGCCAGCAGCGTTAGACGAGATCAGCCCCAGCATTTT. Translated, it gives CASSVRRDQPQHF. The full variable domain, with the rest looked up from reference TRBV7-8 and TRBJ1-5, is GAGVSQSPRYKVAKRGQDVALRCDPISGHVSLFWYQQALGQGPEFLTYFQNEAQLDKSGLPSDRFFAERPEGSVSTLKIQRTQQEDSAVYLCASSVRRDQPQHFGDGTRLSIL.

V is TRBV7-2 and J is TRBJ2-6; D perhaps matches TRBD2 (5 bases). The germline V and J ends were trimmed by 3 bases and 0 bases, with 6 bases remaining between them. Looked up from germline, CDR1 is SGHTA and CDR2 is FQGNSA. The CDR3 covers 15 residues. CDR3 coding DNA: TGTGCCAGCAGCTTTACTAGCTCTGGGGCCAACGTCCTGACTTTC. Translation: CASSFTSSGANVLTF.

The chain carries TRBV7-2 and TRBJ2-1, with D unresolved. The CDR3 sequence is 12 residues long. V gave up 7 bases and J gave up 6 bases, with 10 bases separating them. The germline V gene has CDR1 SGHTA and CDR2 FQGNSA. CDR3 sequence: CASNDILNEQFF. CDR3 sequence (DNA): TGTGCCAGCAATGACATCCTCAATGAGCAGTTCTTC.

CDR3 DNA sequence: TGTGCCAGCAGCTTAATTGACGGATTGGGGGGAACCTACGAGCAGTACTTC. Translation: CASSLIDGLGGTYEQYF. V is TRBV7-8 and J is TRBJ2-7; the D gene is possibly TRBD2 (6 bases). V lost 2 bases, J lost 2 bases, and 19 bases lay in between. The CDR3 has 17 residues. Germline-derived CDR1 and CDR2 are SGHVS and FQNEAQ.

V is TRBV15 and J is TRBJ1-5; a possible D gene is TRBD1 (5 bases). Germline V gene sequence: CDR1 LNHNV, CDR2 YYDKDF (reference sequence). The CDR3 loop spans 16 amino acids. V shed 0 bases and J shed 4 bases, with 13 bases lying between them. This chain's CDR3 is CATSRERGSGNQPQHF. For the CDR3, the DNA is TGTGCCACCAGCAGAGAGCGGGGGTCGGGAAATCAGCCCCAGCATTTT.

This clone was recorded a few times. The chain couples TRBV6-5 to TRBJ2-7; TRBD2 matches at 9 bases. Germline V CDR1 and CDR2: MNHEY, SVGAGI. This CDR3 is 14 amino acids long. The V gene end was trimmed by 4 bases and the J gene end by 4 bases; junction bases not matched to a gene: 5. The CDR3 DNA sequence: TGTGCCAGCAGTTTGGGCGGGAGGGGATACGAGCAGTACTTC. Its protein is CASSLGGRGYEQYF.

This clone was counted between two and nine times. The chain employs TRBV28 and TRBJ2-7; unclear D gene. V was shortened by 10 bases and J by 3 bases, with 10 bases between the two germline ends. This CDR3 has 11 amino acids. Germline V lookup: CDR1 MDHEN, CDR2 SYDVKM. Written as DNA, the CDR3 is TGTGCCACCGATAAGAACTACGAGCAGTACTTC. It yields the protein CATDKNYEQYF.

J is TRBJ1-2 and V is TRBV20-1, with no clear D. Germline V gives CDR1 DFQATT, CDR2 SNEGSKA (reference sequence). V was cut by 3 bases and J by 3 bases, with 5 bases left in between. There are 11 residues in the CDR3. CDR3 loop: CSASWYYGYTF. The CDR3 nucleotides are TGCAGTGCTAGCTGGTACTATGGCTACACCTTC.

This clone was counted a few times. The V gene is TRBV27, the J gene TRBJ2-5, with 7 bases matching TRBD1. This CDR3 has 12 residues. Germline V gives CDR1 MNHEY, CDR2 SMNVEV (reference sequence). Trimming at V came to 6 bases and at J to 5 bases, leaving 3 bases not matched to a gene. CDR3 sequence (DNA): TGTGCCAGCAGAACAGGGGTGGAGACCCAGTACTTC. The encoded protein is CASRTGVETQYF.

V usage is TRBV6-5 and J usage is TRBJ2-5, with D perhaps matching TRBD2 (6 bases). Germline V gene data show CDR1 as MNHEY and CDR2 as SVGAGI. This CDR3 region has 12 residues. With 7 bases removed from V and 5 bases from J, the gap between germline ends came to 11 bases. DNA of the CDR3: TGTGCCAGCATGGGACTTGGGGAGACCCAGTACTTC. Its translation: CASMGLGETQYF.

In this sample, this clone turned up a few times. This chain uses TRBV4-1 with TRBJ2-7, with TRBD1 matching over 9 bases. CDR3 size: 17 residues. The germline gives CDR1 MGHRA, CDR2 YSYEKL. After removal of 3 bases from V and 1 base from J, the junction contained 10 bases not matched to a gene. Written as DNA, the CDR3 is TGCGCCAGCAGCCAGTCCCGGGACAGGGTGGGGTCCTACGAGCAGTACTTC. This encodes CASSQSRDRVGSYEQYF.

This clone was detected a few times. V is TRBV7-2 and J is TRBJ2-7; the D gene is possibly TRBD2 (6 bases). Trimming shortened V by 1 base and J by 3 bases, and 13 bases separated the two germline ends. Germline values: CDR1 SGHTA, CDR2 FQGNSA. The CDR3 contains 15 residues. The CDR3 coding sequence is TGTGCCAGCAGCTTAGGGGTAGCGGAGTACTACGAGCAGTACTTC. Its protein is CASSLGVAEYYEQYF.

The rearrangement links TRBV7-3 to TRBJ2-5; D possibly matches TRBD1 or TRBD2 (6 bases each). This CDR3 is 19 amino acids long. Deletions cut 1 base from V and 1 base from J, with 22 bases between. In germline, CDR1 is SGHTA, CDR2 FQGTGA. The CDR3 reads CASSLKGGGTSPFQETQYF. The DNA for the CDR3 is TGTGCCAGCAGCTTAAAGGGGGGCGGGACGTCCCCCTTCCAAGAGACCCAGTACTTC.

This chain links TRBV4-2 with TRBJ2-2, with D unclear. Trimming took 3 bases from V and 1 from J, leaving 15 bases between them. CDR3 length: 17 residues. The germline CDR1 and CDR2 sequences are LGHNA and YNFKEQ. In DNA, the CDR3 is TGTGCCAGCAGCCATGTGGTCGGAGACTGGAACACCGGGGAGCTGTTTTTT. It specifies CASSHVVGDWNTGELFF.

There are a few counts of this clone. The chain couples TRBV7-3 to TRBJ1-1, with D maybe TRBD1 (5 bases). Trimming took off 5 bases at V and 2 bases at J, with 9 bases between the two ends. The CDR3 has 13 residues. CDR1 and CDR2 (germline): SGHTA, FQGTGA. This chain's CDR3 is CASSSGTNTEAFF. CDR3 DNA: TGTGCCAGCAGCAGCGGGACTAACACTGAAGCTTTCTTT.

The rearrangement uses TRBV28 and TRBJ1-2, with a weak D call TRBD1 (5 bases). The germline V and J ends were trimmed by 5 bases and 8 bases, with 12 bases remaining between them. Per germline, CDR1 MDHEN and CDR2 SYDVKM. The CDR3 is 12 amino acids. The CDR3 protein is CASSMGRRGYTF. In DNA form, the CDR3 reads TGTGCCAGCAGTATGGGACGGCGCGGCTACACCTTC.